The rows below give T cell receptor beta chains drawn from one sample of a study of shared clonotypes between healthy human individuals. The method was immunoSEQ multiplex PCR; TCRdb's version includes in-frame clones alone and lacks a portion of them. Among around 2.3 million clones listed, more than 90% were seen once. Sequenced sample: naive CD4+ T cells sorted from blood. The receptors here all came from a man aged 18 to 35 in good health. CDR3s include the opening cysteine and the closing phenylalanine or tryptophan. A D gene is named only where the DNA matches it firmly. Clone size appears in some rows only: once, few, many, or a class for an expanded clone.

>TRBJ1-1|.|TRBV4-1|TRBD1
CASSPGQGSLFEAFF
TGCGCCAGCAGCCCCGGACAGGGAAGCTTGTTCGAAGCTTTCTTT
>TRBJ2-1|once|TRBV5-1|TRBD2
CANVGLAVYNEQFF
TGCGCCAACGTGGGGCTAGCGGTTTACAATGAGCAGTTCTTC
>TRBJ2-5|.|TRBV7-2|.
CASSPGASRGETQYF
TGTGCCAGCAGCCCCGGGGCCAGCAGGGGAGAGACCCAGTACTTC
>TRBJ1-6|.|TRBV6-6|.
CASSYLRTRNNSPLHF
TGTGCCAGCAGTTATCTCAGGACAAGAAATAATTCACCCCTCCACTTT
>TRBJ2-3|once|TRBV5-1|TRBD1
CASAGTGPPSTDTQYF
TGCGCCAGCGCCGGGACAGGACCCCCCAGCACAGATACGCAGTATTTT
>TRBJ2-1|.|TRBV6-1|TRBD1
CASSEGGQLSYNEQFF
TGTGCCAGCAGTGAAGGGGGACAGCTATCCTACAATGAGCAGTTCTTC
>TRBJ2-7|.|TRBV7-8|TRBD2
CASSLSGGTTYEQYF
TGTGCCAGCAGCCTGAGCGGGGGGACCACCTACGAGCAGTACTTC
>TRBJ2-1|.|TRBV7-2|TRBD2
CASSPSGSGSNEQFF
TGTGCCAGCAGCCCGAGCGGGAGCGGGAGCAATGAGCAGTTCTTC
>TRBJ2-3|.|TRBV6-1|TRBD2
CASSEVAGLITDTQYF
TGTGCCAGCAGTGAAGTAGCGGGCTTAATCACAGATACGCAGTATTTT
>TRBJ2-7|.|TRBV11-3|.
CASSQGQTYEQYF
TGTGCCAGCAGCCAGGGTCAGACCTACGAGCAGTACTTC
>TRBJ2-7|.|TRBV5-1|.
CASSLYQGEQYF
TGCGCCAGCAGCCTATATCAGGGAGAGCAGTACTTC
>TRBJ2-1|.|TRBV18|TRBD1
CASSPPGQGRGNEQFF
TGTGCCAGCTCACCTCCGGGACAGGGAAGAGGCAATGAGCAGTTCTTC
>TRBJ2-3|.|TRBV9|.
CASSATTADTQYF
TGTGCCAGCAGCGCGACTACCGCGGATACGCAGTATTTT
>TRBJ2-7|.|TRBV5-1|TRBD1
CASSRTGSYEQYF
TGCGCCAGCAGTCGGACAGGCTCCTACGAGCAGTACTTC
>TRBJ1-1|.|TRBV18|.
CASSAQGMNTEAFF
TGTGCCAGCTCAGCTCAAGGTATGAACACTGAAGCTTTCTTT
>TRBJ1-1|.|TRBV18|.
CASSPREAMNTEAFF
TGTGCCAGCTCACCACGTGAGGCTATGAACACTGAAGCTTTCTTT
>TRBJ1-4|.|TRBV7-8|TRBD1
CASSLDRAEKLFF
TGTGCCAGCAGCCTAGACAGGGCTGAAAAACTGTTTTTT
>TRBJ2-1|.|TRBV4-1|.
CASTSTLTATGNEQFF
TGCGCCAGCACATCTACCCTGACAGCTACTGGCAATGAGCAGTTCTTC
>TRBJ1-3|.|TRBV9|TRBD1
CASSVRGDDSGNTIYF
TGTGCCAGCAGCGTCAGGGGGGACGACTCTGGAAACACCATATATTTT
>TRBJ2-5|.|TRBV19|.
CASSINRVWETQYF
TGTGCCAGTAGTATTAACAGGGTCTGGGAGACCCAGTACTTC
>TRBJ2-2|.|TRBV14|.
CASSQDGVVTQGRNTGELFF
TGTGCCAGCAGCCAAGATGGAGTTGTGACTCAGGGTCGGAACACCGGGGAGCTGTTTTTT
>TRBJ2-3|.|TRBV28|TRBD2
CASSLGSLAGGTDTQYF
TGTGCCAGCAGTTTAGGCAGTCTAGCGGGGGGCACAGATACGCAGTATTTT
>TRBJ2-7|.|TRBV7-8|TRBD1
CASSLVGQGGRYEQYF
TGTGCCAGCAGCTTAGTGGGACAGGGAGGGCGTTACGAGCAGTACTTC
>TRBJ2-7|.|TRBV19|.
CASSIEGGYEQYF
TGTGCCAGTAGTATAGAAGGGGGCTACGAGCAGTACTTC
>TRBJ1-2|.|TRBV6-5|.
CASSRRGLDGYTF
TGTGCCAGCAGTCGACGGGGCCTCGATGGCTACACCTTC
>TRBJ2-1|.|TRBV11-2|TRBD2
CASSATSGRRNEQFF
TGTGCCAGCAGCGCTACTAGCGGGAGACGCAATGAGCAGTTCTTC
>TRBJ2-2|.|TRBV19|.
CASSIGGTNTGELFF
TGTGCCAGTAGTATAGGGGGAACGAACACCGGGGAGCTGTTTTTT
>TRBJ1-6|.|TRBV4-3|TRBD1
CASSQVDRDSPLHF
TGCGCCAGCAGCCAAGTCGACAGGGATTCACCCCTCCACTTT
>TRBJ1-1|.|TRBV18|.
CASSLREGTEAFF
TGTGCCAGCTCCCTCAGGGAGGGAACTGAAGCTTTCTTT
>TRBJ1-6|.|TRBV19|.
CASSAQIASPLHF
TGTGCCAGTAGTGCCCAGATAGCTTCACCCCTCCACTTT
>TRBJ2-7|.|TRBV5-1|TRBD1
CASSPGQVLYEQYF
TGCGCCAGCAGCCCGGGACAGGTGTTATACGAGCAGTACTTC
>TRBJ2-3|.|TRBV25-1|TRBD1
CASTGQVTDTQYF
TGTGCCAGCACGGGACAGGTTACAGATACGCAGTATTTT
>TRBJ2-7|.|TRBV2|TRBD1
CASTGDRAYEQYF
TGTGCCAGCACCGGGGACAGAGCCTACGAGCAGTACTTC
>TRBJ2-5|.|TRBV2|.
CASSALGSGQETQYF
TGTGCCAGCAGTGCTCTGGGGAGCGGACAAGAGACCCAGTACTTC
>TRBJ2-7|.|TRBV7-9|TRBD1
CASSLEDRGRYEQYF
TGTGCCAGCAGCCTAGAGGACAGGGGACGGTACGAGCAGTACTTC
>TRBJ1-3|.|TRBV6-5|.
CASSSYDRLSGNTIYF
TGTGCCAGCAGTTCCTATGACAGGCTCTCTGGAAACACCATATATTTT
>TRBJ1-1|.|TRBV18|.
CASSPPGPRRDTEAFF
TGTGCCAGCTCACCTCCGGGACCGAGGAGGGACACTGAAGCTTTCTTT
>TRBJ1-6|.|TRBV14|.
CASSPIGSSPPLHF
TGTGCCAGCAGCCCGATTGGGAGTAGTCCACCCCTCCACTTT
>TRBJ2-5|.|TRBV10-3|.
CAIRKGGEGETQYF
TGTGCCATCAGAAAGGGCGGGGAAGGGGAGACCCAGTACTTC
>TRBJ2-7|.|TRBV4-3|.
CASSQDPGSSYEQYF
TGCGCCAGCAGCCAAGATCCAGGTAGCTCCTACGAGCAGTACTTC
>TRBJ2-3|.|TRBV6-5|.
CASSYSWGDTDTQYF
TGTGCCAGCAGTTACTCGTGGGGGGACACAGATACGCAGTATTTT
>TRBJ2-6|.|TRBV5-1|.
CASSSARSGANVLTF
TGCGCCAGCAGTTCCGCTCGGTCTGGGGCCAACGTCCTGACTTTC
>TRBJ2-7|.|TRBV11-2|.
CASSLVGGHEQYF
TGTGCCAGCAGCTTAGTGGGGGGGCACGAGCAGTACTTC
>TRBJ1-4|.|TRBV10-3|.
CAISDGPNEKLFF
TGTGCCATCAGTGACGGTCCTAATGAAAAACTGTTTTTT
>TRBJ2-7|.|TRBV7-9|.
CASSQQNEQYF
TGTGCCAGCAGCCAGCAGAACGAGCAGTACTTC
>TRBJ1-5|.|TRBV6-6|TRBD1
CASSSGTGGSQPQHF
TGTGCCAGCAGCTCCGGGACAGGGGGAAGTCAGCCCCAGCATTTT